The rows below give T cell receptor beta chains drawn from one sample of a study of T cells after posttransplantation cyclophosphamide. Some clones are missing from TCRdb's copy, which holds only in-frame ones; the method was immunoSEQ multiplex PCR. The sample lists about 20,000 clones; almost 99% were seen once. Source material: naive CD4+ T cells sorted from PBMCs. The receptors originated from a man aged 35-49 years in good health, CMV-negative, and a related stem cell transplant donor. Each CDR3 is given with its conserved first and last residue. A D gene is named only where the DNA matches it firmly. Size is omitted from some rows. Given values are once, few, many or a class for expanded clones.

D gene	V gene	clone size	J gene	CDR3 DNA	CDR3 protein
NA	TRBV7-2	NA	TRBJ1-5	TGTGCCAGCAGCTTAACTACGATGCAGCCCCAGCATTTT	CASSLTTMQPQHF
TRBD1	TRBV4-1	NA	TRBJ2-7	TGCGCCAGCAGCCAAGAAGGGACAGGTCGTCATTCCGAGCAGTACTTC	CASSQEGTGRHSEQYF
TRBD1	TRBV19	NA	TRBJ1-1	TGTGCCAGTGGGGCCCGACAGGGGGTCACTGAAGCTTTCTTT	CASGARQGVTEAFF
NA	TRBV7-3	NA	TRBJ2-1	TGTGCCAGCAGCCAACAAGGTGGAGTAGTCTACAATGAGCAGTTCTTC	CASSQQGGVVYNEQFF
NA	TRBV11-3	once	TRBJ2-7	TGTGCCAGCAGCTTTGGGGCAGGGGCACCCTACGAGCAGTACTTC	CASSFGAGAPYEQYF
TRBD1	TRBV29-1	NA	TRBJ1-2	TGCAGCGTTATCGACAGGGGAGGATATGGCTACACCTTC	CSVIDRGGYGYTF
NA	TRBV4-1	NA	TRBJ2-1	TGCGCCAGCAGCCGCTCTGCGAATTCCTACAATGAGCAGTTCTTC	CASSRSANSYNEQFF
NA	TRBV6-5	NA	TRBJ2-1	TGTGCCAGCAGTTTTGGCGGGTCTAGGGTCAATGAGCAGTTCTTC	CASSFGGSRVNEQFF
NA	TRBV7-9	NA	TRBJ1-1	TGTGCCAGCAGCTTAGACGGGGGATCGAACACTGAAGCTTTCTTT	CASSLDGGSNTEAFF
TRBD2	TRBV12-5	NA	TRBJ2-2	TGTGCTAGTGGCCGGGGGACTAGCGAAAACGGGGAGCTGTTTTTT	CASGRGTSENGELFF
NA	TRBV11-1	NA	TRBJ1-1	TGTGCCAGCAGCGTGGACAGGAACACTGAAGCTTTCTTT	CASSVDRNTEAFF
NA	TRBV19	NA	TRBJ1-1	TGTGCCAGTAGGGGTAGGGGGGGCGCAGGGAACACTGAAGCTTTCTTT	CASRGRGGAGNTEAFF
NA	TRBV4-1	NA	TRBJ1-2	TGCGCCAGCAGCCAAGAGGAAGTGTGGACACCCTTCTATGGCTACACCTTC	CASSQEEVWTPFYGYTF
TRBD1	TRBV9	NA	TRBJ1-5	TGTGCCAGCAGCGCTGGACAGGGTCGACAGCCCCAGCATTTT	CASSAGQGRQPQHF
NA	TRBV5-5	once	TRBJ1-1	TGTGCCAGCAGCTTTTCTATGGTTGGAGGCACTGAGGCTTTCTTT	CASSFSMVGGTEAFF
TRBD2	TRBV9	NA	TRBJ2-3	TGTGCCAGCAGCGTCTTAGCGGGAGTGGACACAGATACGCAGTATTTT	CASSVLAGVDTDTQYF
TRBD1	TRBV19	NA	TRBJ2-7	TGTGCCAGTAGTTCGCTTAGGACAGGGGGTGGCTACGAGCAGTACTTC	CASSSLRTGGGYEQYF
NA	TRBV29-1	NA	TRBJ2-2	TGCAGCGCCTTCACAGGGTTGAACACCGGGGAGCTGTTTTTT	CSAFTGLNTGELFF
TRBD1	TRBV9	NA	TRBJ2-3	TGTGCCAGCAGCGCCCCCGGGACAGAGGTAGATACGCAGTATTTT	CASSAPGTEVDTQYF
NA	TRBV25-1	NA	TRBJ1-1	TGTGCCAGCAGTGAATTAGGGGGGAACACTGAAGCTTTCTTT	CASSELGGNTEAFF
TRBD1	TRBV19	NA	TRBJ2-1	TGTGCCAGTAGTATCCCGGGACAGGTAAACGATGAGCAGTTCTTC	CASSIPGQVNDEQFF
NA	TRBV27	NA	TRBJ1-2	TGTGCCAGCAGTATGAACAGGGCTAACTATGGCTACACCTTC	CASSMNRANYGYTF
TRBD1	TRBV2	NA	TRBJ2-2	TGTGCCACGGCGACAGGGGGAAACACCGGGGAGCTGTTTTTT	CATATGGNTGELFF
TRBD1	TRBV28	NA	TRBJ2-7	TGTGCCAGCAGGCTTCCCCAGGGGGCGACTAACGAGCAGTACTTC	CASRLPQGATNEQYF
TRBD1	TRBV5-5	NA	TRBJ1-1	TGTGCCAGCAGCCCTCAGACAGGGGACACTGAAGCTTTCTTT	CASSPQTGDTEAFF
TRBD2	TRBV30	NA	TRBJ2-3	TGTGCCTGGAGTCCTATATTACTAGCGGGAGGGCTGACAGATACGCAGTATTTT	CAWSPILLAGGLTDTQYF
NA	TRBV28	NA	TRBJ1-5	TGTGCCAGCATTACGAGGGGGTATAGCAATCAGCCCCAGCATTTT	CASITRGYSNQPQHF
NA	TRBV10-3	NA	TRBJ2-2	TGTGCCATCAGTGGGGGGCGAAACACCGGGGAGCTGTTTTTT	CAISGGRNTGELFF
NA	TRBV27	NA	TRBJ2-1	TGTGCCAGCAGTTTTTGGCAGTCCTACAATGAGCAGTTCTTC	CASSFWQSYNEQFF
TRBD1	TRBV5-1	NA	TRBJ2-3	TGCGCCAGCAGCCCCGGGACAGGGGACCTTAGCACAGATACGCAGTATTTT	CASSPGTGDLSTDTQYF
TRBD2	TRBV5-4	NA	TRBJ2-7	TGTGCCAGCAGCTTCCGGACTAGCGGAACCTACGAGCAGTACTTC	CASSFRTSGTYEQYF
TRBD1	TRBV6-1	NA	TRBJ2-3	TGTGCCAGCAGTGATAAAGAAGGGACAGCATTTATCACAGATACGCAGTATTTT	CASSDKEGTAFITDTQYF
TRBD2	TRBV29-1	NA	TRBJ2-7	TGCAGCGTTGAAACTAGCGGGTCGTACGAGCAGTACTTC	CSVETSGSYEQYF
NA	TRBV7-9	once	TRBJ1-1	TGTGCCAGCAGCTTTGGTTGGACAGTGGACACTGAAGCTTTCTTT	CASSFGWTVDTEAFF
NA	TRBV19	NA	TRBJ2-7	TGTGCCAGTAGTATGAGGGACGAGCAGTACTTC	CASSMRDEQYF
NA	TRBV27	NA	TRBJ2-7	TGTGCCAGCAGTTTGAGGTGGCAGGGGAGCTACGAGCAGTACTTC	CASSLRWQGSYEQYF
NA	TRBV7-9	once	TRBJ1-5	TGTGCCAGCAGCCAGGGGCTGGGACGCCAGCATTTT	CASSQGLGRQHF
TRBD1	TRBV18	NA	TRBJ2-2	TGTGCCAGCTCCCACTCCTCAGGACAGGGGGCGCCCGGGGAGCTGTTTTTT	CASSHSSGQGAPGELFF
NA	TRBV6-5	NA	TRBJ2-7	TGTGCCAGCAGTTACGCCTGGACTCGTGGCTACGAGCAGTACTTC	CASSYAWTRGYEQYF
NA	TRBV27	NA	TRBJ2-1	TGTGCCAGCAGCTATTTGAAAATAACAGGGAACAATGAGCAGTTCTTC	CASSYLKITGNNEQFF
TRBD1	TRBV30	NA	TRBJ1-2	TGTGCCTGGAGTCAAGACAGGGCCCATGGCTACACCTTC	CAWSQDRAHGYTF
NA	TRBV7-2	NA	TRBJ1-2	TGTGCCAGCAGCCAACGGGCGGGGGAGGGCTATGGCTACACCTTC	CASSQRAGEGYGYTF
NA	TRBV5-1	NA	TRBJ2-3	TGCGCCAGCAGCTTTAAAGCGGGCTCTAGCACAGATACGCAGTATTTT	CASSFKAGSSTDTQYF
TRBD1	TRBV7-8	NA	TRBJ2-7	TGTGCCAGCAGCCCGGACAGGGGACCTAGGGAGCAGTACTTC	CASSPDRGPREQYF
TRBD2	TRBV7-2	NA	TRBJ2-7	TGTGCCAGCAGCTTAGCAGGGGAGGGGAACGAGCAGTACTTC	CASSLAGEGNEQYF
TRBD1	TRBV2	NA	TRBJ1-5	TGTGCCAGCAGTGAAGGGAGGACAGGGGCTTCGTCCAATCAGCCCCAGCATTTT	CASSEGRTGASSNQPQHF
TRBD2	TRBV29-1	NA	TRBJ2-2	TGCAGCGTTGTTGCGGGAGGTTCCGGGGAGCTGTTTTTT	CSVVAGGSGELFF
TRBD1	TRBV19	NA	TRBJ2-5	TGTGCCAGTAGTATCTTGGGACAGCAAGAGACCCAGTACTTC	CASSILGQQETQYF
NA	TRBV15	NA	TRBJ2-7	TGTGCCACCAGCAGAGAATCCGGAGCCTCTGGGGAGCAGTACTTC	CATSRESGASGEQYF
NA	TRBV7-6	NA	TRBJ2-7	TGTGCCAGCAGCTCGGGACTTCGTGGGCCCTACGAGCAGTACTTC	CASSSGLRGPYEQYF
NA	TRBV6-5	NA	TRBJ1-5	TGTGCCAGCAGTTTCGCGGGCCCCAATCAGCCCCAGCATTTT	CASSFAGPNQPQHF
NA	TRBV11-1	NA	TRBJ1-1	TGTGCCAGCAGCCAACCTCAGGGGCGGGCTGAAGCTTTCTTT	CASSQPQGRAEAFF